This TCR beta chain was profiled in a study of siplizumab effects on memory and regulatory T cells. Whole-study results and caveats: Greater diversity than memory cells seemed evident in naive T cells, which also appeared to be major alloresponse contributors.

Here immunoSEQ multiplex PCR was the method, and the copy in TCRdb shows in-frame clones only, minus some. The sample yields more than 85,000 clones, approximately 91% seen once. CDR1 SGHTA and CDR2 FQGTGA come from the germline V gene. This CDR3 is built from 15 residues. Trimming shortened V by 5 bases and J by 9 bases, and 21 bases separated the two germline ends. Regarding this clone: Its target is not known.

The sample was CD4+ T cells sorted from blood. The rearrangement joins TRBV7-3 to TRBJ2-3; no definite D call. This receptor was identified in a human donor in good health. Some clones in this sample may be carry-over from other donors' samples. The CDR3 protein is CASSPTSRLGATQYF. In DNA form, the CDR3 reads TGTGCCAGCAGCCCGACGAGTCGGTTGGGTGCAACGCAGTATTTT. The variable domain in full, completed from reference TRBV7-3 and TRBJ2-3, reads GAGVSQTPSNKVTEKGKYVELRCDPISGHTALYWYRQSLGQGPEFLIYFQGTGAADDSGLPNDRFFAVRPEGSVSTLKIQRTERGDSAVYLCASSPTSRLGATQYFGPGTRLTVL.